These T cell receptor beta chains were read from a single sample in a study of blood T cell repertoires in COVID-19. Assay: immunoSEQ multiplex PCR; the TCRdb copy retains only in-frame clones and omits some. The repertoire includes tens of thousands of clones, around 78% of them detected once, and roughly 15% sits in the top ten. The sample comprised peripheral blood. The receptors were sampled from a human donor in a cohort sampled during active COVID-19. Each CDR3 is given with its conserved first and last residue. D genes are given only for firm matches. Clone size is given for some rows only: seen once, a few or many times, or a class if the clone is expanded.

J gene | D gene | V gene | clone size | CDR3 DNA | CDR3 protein
TRBJ2-1 | TRBD2 | TRBV7-2 | few | TGTGCCAGCAGCCTCGGTGCTACCAATAGCGGGGGTTACAATGAGCAGTTCTTC | CASSLGATNSGGYNEQFF
TRBJ1-5 | NA | TRBV19 | NA | TGTGCCAGTAGTATACCAGGGGTGGGTCAGCCCCAGCATTTT | CASSIPGVGQPQHF
TRBJ2-3 | TRBD2 | TRBV6-4 | NA | TGTGCCAGCAGTGACAAAGGCGGGAGTGGCACAGATACGCAGTATTTT | CASSDKGGSGTDTQYF
TRBJ1-6 | NA | TRBV4-1 | NA | TGCGCCAGCAGCCCCCTCGAGGGCGTCGGTCCCCTCCACTTT | CASSPLEGVGPLHF
TRBJ2-1 | TRBD1 | TRBV7-8 | NA | TGTGCCAGCTTCCTCCAGGGGGCGAAAAATGAGCAGTTCTTC | CASFLQGAKNEQFF
TRBJ2-6 | NA | TRBV6-6 | few | TGTGCCAGCAGTCGAGGGGCCGGCACTGGGGCCAACGTCCTGACTTTC | CASSRGAGTGANVLTF
TRBJ2-3 | NA | TRBV6-6 | NA | TGTGCCAGCAGTGATCCTTCAGGGGTAGATACGCAGTATTTT | CASSDPSGVDTQYF
TRBJ1-2 | TRBD1 | TRBV5-1 | NA | TGCGCCAGCAGCCCGCAGGGGGAAGGCTACACCTTC | CASSPQGEGYTF
TRBJ2-7 | NA | TRBV30 | NA | TGTGCCTGGAGTGTCCCCGGGAGAAACTACGAGCAGTACTTC | CAWSVPGRNYEQYF
TRBJ1-1 | TRBD1 | TRBV5-1 | NA | TGCGCCAGCAGCTCAGCGAGGACAGGGGTAAACACTGAAGCTTTCTTT | CASSSARTGVNTEAFF
TRBJ1-3 | NA | TRBV25-1 | once | TGTGCCAGCAGTGACCCAGGGGCTACTGGAAACACCATATATTTT | CASSDPGATGNTIYF
TRBJ2-3 | TRBD2 | TRBV7-9 | NA | TGTGCCAGCAGCGACACAAGCGGGAGGAATACGCAGTATTTT | CASSDTSGRNTQYF
TRBJ1-5 | NA | TRBV9 | NA | TGTGCCAGCAGCGTAGGGGTCCGAGGGCAGCCCCAGCATTTT | CASSVGVRGQPQHF
TRBJ1-2 | NA | TRBV11-3 | NA | TGTGCCAGCAGCTCCAGAAAGGGGGACTATGGCTACACCTTC | CASSSRKGDYGYTF
TRBJ2-7 | TRBD1 | TRBV9 | many | TGTGCCAGCAGCACAACGACCCAGGGGGCCTCCTACGAGCAGTACTTC | CASSTTTQGASYEQYF
TRBJ2-3 | TRBD2 | TRBV11-2 | NA | TGTGCCAGCAGCTTATGGGCGGGGGGGCGATCAGATACGCAGTATTTT | CASSLWAGGRSDTQYF
TRBJ2-1 | TRBD2 | TRBV6-5 | NA | TGTGCCAGCAGTTCTAGCGGGGTTAACTACAATGAGCAGTTCTTC | CASSSSGVNYNEQFF
TRBJ1-1 | TRBD1 | TRBV4-1 | once | TGCGCCAGCAGCCAAACCGACAGGGACACTGAAGCTTTCTTT | CASSQTDRDTEAFF
TRBJ2-5 | TRBD2 | TRBV9 | NA | TGTGCCAGCAGCGTAGCTACCGGAGCGGGGGGACCCCTACTACCCCAAGAGACCCAGTACTTC | CASSVATGAGGPLLPQETQYF
TRBJ2-7 | NA | TRBV28 | NA | TGTGCCAGCACGGGGGGACAAATAAACTCCTACGAGCAGTACTTC | CASTGGQINSYEQYF
TRBJ2-7 | TRBD2 | TRBV9 | NA | TGTGCCAGCAGCGTGGCGGGGGAAGGCTCCTACGAGCAGTACTTC | CASSVAGEGSYEQYF
TRBJ1-4 | NA | TRBV3-1/TRBV3-2 | NA | TGTGCCAGCAGCTTCGGGACATCGGAAAAACTGTTTTTT | CASSFGTSEKLFF
TRBJ2-1 | NA | TRBV11-2 | NA | TGTGCCAGCAGCCCAGGTAGCTCCTACAATGAGCAGTTCTTC | CASSPGSSYNEQFF
TRBJ1-1 | NA | TRBV4-1 | few | TGCGCCAGCAGCCAGGGTTCGACAGTGAACACTGAAGCTTTCTTT | CASSQGSTVNTEAFF
TRBJ2-1 | NA | TRBV7-2 | NA | TGTGCCAGCAGCTTAGGCGGGGAGCAGTTCTTC | CASSLGGEQFF
TRBJ2-1 | NA | TRBV30 | NA | TGTGCCTGGGGCCGTCAAAGCTCCTACAATGAGCAGTTCTTC | CAWGRQSSYNEQFF
TRBJ2-1 | TRBD2 | TRBV3-1/TRBV3-2 | NA | TGTGCCAGCAGCCAAGAGGGCGGGGGTAACAATGAGCAGTTCTTC | CASSQEGGGNNEQFF
TRBJ1-1 | TRBD1 | TRBV3-1/TRBV3-2 | NA | TGTGCCAGCAGCCATAAACTTTACTCAGGGGGGCTGAACACTGAAGCTTTCTTT | CASSHKLYSGGLNTEAFF
TRBJ2-3 | NA | TRBV18 | NA | TGTGCCAGCTCGTTACAACGGACTCTACTAAGCACAGATACGCAGTATTTT | CASSLQRTLLSTDTQYF
TRBJ1-2 | TRBD1 | TRBV6-6 | few | TGTGCCAGCAGTTTAGGGACAGGGACTAACTATGGCTACACCTTC | CASSLGTGTNYGYTF
TRBJ2-1 | TRBD1 | TRBV4-1 | NA | TGCGCCAGCAGCGAAATCCGGGACAGGGAAAATGAGCAGTTCTTC | CASSEIRDRENEQFF
TRBJ2-5 | TRBD2 | TRBV7-8 | NA | TGTGCCAGCATCCTGCCGGGCCGCCAGCGGGGAGAGACCCAGTACTTC | CASILPGRQRGETQYF
TRBJ2-1 | TRBD1 | TRBV4-1 | once | TGCGCCAGCAGCCAACTCATGGGACAGGATGAGCAGTTCTTC | CASSQLMGQDEQFF
TRBJ2-4 | NA | TRBV2 | NA | TGTGCCAGCAGCCCTCCCATAGTGGGAGGCATTCAGTACTTC | CASSPPIVGGIQYF
TRBJ1-1 | NA | TRBV11-2 | once | TGTGCCAGCAGCTTAGTCGCGGGGGTGAACACTGAAGCTTTCTTT | CASSLVAGVNTEAFF
TRBJ2-3 | TRBD2 | TRBV24-1 | NA | TGTGCCACCAGTGATCCCGGGACTAGCGGAGGGATCACAGATACGCAGTATTTT | CATSDPGTSGGITDTQYF
TRBJ2-5 | TRBD2 | TRBV6-2/TRBV6-3 | NA | TGTGCCAGCAGCCGCGGGGGGACCCAGTACTTC | CASSRGGTQYF
TRBJ1-5 | NA | TRBV2 | NA | TGTGCCAGCAGTAGTGACTGGAATGACAATCAGCCCCAGCATTTT | CASSSDWNDNQPQHF
TRBJ2-5 | TRBD1 | TRBV28 | NA | TGTGCCAGCAGTTTATGGGGCAGGGGGCTGACGGAGACCCAGTACTTC | CASSLWGRGLTETQYF
TRBJ2-3 | NA | TRBV19 | NA | TGTGCCAGTCAAGGGGACACCTTAAGCACAGATACGCAGTATTTT | CASQGDTLSTDTQYF
TRBJ1-2 | NA | TRBV6-5 | NA | TGTGCCAGCCCAGACAGGTCCTCCTATGGCTACACCTTC | CASPDRSSYGYTF
TRBJ2-5 | NA | TRBV27 | NA | TGTGCCAGCAGTCCCTCCGGGTTGGAGACCCAGTACTTC | CASSPSGLETQYF
TRBJ2-7 | NA | TRBV11-2 | NA | TGTGCCAGCACCCGGGTTGTGCAGCTCGGGGGCTACGAGCAGTACTTC | CASTRVVQLGGYEQYF
TRBJ2-1 | TRBD2 | TRBV9 | NA | TGTGCCAGCAACTTAGCGGGAGGGGGGTACAATGAGCAGTTCTTC | CASNLAGGGYNEQFF
TRBJ2-1 | TRBD1 | TRBV6-6 | NA | TGTGCCAGCAGTGACAGGGGGCGTCTGCGTGAGCAGTTCTTC | CASSDRGRLREQFF
TRBJ1-2 | NA | TRBV6-5 | NA | TGTGCCAGCCTCTCCTATCGTCGGGGGGCAAGGGGCTACACCTTC | CASLSYRRGARGYTF
TRBJ1-2 | TRBD1 | TRBV15 | NA | TGTGCCACCAGCAGAGATCTGGCGGCAGGGGGAGACTATGGCTACACCTTC | CATSRDLAAGGDYGYTF
TRBJ2-3 | TRBD1 | TRBV24-1 | NA | TGTGCCACCAGTGCCCTGGACAGGGGCACAGATACGCAGTATTTT | CATSALDRGTDTQYF
TRBJ2-3 | TRBD2 | TRBV19 | NA | TGTGCCAGTAGTACCGGGACTAGAGGCGGGCCTAGCGATACGCAGTATTTT | CASSTGTRGGPSDTQYF
TRBJ1-5 | TRBD1 | TRBV13 | NA | TGTGCCAGCAGCTTAGCACGGGACAGGGGAAGGCCCCAGCATTTT | CASSLARDRGRPQHF
TRBJ2-2 | TRBD1 | TRBV11-3 | NA | TGTGCCAGCAGCTTAGATTTCAGGGGGCCCTGGGCCGGGGAGCTGTTTTTT | CASSLDFRGPWAGELFF
TRBJ1-3 | NA | TRBV2 | NA | TGTGCCAGCAGTCGTTACGACGGGGGGGGACTCGTATTCTCTGGAAACACCATATATTTT | CASSRYDGGGLVFSGNTIYF
TRBJ2-3 | NA | TRBV6-2/TRBV6-3 | NA | TGTGCCAGCAGTTACTATAAATTGACAGGTACGCAGTATTTT | CASSYYKLTGTQYF
TRBJ2-2 | NA | TRBV19 | NA | TGTGCCAGTAGCGGGACAATGGCCGGGGAGCTGTTTTTT | CASSGTMAGELFF
TRBJ2-1 | NA | TRBV24-1 | NA | TGTGCCACCAGTGACTCCCCAGCAGGCTACAATGAGCAGTTCTTC | CATSDSPAGYNEQFF
TRBJ1-6 | TRBD1 | TRBV2 | NA | TGTGCCAGCAGTTGGACAGGGACGTCCTATAATTCACCCCTCCACTTT | CASSWTGTSYNSPLHF
TRBJ2-1 | NA | TRBV7-2 | NA | TGTGCCAGCAGCCCACAGGGCAGGGCCGCCGCCGGGGTCGAGCAGTTCTTC | CASSPQGRAAAGVEQFF